This TCR beta chain was found in a study of blood T cell repertoires in COVID-19. As processed by the authors: Nucleated cell counts were estimated from reference gene primer amplification. TCRdb's copy holds only in-frame clones and misses some; the assay was immunoSEQ multiplex PCR. The V and J calls and clone size are taken from that table; D and trimming were inferred from the DNA. This sample has about 50,000 clones, with 90% found just once. This CDR3 is built from 14 residues. Germline CDR1 MDHEN, CDR2 SYDVKM. Trimming removed 6 bases at V and 3 bases at J, with 14 bases between. Sequenced: peripheral blood. The clonotype originates from a human donor in a cohort sampled during active COVID-19. The rearrangement uses TRBV28 and TRBJ1-2, with a possible D match to TRBD1 (5 bases). CDR3 nucleotides: TGTGCCAGCAGCCCTAGCGGGGGGGACTATGGCTACACCTTC. Protein product: CASSPSGGDYGYTF.